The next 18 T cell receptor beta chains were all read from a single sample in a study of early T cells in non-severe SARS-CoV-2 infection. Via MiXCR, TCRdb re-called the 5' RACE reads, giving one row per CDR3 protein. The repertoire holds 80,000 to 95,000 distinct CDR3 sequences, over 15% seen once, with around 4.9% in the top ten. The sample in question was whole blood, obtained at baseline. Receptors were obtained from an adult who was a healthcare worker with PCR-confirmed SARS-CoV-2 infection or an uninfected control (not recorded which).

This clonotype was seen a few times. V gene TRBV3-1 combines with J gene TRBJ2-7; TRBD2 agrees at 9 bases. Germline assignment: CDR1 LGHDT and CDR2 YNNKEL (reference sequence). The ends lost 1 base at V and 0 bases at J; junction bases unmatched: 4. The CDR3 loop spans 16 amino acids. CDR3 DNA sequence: TGTGCCAGCAGCCAAGCGGTTAGCGGGAGCTCCTACGAGCAGTACTTC. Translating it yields CASSQAVSGSSYEQYF.

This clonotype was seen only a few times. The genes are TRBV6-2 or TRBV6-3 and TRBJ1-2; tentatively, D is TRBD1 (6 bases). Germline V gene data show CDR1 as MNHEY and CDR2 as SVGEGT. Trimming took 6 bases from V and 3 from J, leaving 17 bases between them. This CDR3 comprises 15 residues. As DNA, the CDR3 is TGTGCCAGCAGCCTTAGGGGGGCGCGTGACTATGGCTACACCTTC. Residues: CASSLRGARDYGYTF.

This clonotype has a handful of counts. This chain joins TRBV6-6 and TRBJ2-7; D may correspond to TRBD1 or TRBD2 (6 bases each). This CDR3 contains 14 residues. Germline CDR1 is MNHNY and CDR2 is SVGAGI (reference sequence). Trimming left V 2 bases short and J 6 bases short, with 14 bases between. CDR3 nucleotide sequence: TGTGCCAGCAGTTACCGGCGGGACACCTCCGAGCAGTACTTC. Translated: CASSYRRDTSEQYF.

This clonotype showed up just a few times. CDR3 sequence reads: CASSRVSDTQYF. The CDR3 nucleotides are TGTGCCAGCAGTAGGGTGTCGGATACGCAGTATTTT. The chain is built from TRBV7-6 and TRBJ2-3, with no clear D. Germline assignment: CDR1 SGHVS and CDR2 FNYEAQ. The CDR3 covers 12 residues. V was cut by 6 bases and J by 6 bases, with 10 bases left in between.

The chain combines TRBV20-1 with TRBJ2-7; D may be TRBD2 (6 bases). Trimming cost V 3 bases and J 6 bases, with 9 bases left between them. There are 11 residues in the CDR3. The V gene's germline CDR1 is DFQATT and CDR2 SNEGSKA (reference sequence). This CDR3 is CSARRDLEQYF. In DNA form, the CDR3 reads TGCAGTGCTAGGCGGGACCTCGAGCAGTACTTC.

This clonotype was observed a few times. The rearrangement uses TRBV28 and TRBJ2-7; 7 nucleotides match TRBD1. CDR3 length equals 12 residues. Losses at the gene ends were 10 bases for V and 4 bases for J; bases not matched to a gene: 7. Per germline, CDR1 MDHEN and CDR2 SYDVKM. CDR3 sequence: CATGTVLYEQYF. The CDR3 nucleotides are TGTGCCACTGGGACAGTTCTGTACGAGCAGTACTTC.

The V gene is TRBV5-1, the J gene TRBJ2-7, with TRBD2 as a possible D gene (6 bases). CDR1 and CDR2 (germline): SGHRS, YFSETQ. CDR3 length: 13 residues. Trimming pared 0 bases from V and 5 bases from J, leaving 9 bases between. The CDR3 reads CASSLGTKDEQYF. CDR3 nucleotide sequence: TGCGCCAGCAGCTTGGGGACTAAAGACGAGCAGTACTTC.

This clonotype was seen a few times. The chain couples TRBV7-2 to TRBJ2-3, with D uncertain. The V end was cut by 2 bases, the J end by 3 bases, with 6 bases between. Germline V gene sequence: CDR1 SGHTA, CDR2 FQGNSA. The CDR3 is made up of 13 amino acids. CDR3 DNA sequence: TGTGCCAGCAGCTTATACACTACAGATACGCAGTATTTT. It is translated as CASSLYTTDTQYF.

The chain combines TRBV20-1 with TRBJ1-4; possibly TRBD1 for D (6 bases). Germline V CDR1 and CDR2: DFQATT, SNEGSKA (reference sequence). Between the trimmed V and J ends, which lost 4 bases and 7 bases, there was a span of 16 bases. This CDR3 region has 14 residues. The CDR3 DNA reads TGCAGTGCTAAAAGACAGGCCTTCGCTGAAAAACTGTTTTTT. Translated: CSAKRQAFAEKLFF.

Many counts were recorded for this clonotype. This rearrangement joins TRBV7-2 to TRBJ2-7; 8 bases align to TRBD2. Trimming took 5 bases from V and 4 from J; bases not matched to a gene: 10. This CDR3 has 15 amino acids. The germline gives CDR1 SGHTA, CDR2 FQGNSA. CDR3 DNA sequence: TGTGCCAGCAGCCGCGCGAGCGGGAGTTGGTACGAGCAGTACTTC. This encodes CASSRASGSWYEQYF.

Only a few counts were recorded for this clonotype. The CDR3 coding sequence is TGCGCCAGCAGCGCTTTGGAGGGCGGTAACACCGGGGAGCTGTTTTTT. Its protein is CASSALEGGNTGELFF. V is TRBV5-1 and J is TRBJ2-2; perhaps TRBD2 as D (6 bases). V lost 4 bases, J lost 2 bases, and 15 bases lay in between. This CDR3 comprises 16 residues. CDR1 and CDR2 from the germline V gene are SGHRS and YFSETQ.

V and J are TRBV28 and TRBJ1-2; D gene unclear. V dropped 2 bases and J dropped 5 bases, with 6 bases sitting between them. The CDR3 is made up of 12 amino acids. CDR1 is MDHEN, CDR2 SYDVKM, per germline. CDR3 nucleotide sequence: TGTGCCAGCAGTTTAACCGGTTATGGCTACACCTTC. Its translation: CASSLTGYGYTF.

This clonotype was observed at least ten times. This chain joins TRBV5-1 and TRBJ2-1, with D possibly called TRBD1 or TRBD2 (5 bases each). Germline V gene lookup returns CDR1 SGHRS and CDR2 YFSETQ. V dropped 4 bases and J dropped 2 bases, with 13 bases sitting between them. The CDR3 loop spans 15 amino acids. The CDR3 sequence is CASSPGQGPYNEQFF. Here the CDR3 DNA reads TGCGCCAGCAGCCCGGGGCAGGGCCCCTACAATGAGCAGTTCTTC.

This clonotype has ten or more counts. The CDR3, as DNA: TGTGCCAGCAGCTTAGGGGGCAGGTCTGAAAACATTCAGTACTTC. Translating it yields CASSLGGRSENIQYF. The chain recombines TRBV7-8 with TRBJ2-4; weak D call: TRBD1 (5 bases). Trimming removed 1 base at V and 5 bases at J, with 12 bases between. CDR3 length: 15 amino acids. Germline values: CDR1 SGHVS, CDR2 FQNEAQ.

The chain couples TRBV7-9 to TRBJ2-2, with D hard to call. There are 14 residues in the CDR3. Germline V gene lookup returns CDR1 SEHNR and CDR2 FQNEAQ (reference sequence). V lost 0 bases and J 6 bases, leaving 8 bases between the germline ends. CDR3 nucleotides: TGTGCCAGCAGCTTAGCGGTCGTCGCCGGGGAGCTGTTTTTT. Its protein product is CASSLAVVAGELFF. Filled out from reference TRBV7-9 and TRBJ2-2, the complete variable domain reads DTGVSQNPRHKITKRGQNVTFRCDPISEHNRLYWYRQTLGQGPEFLTYFQNEAQLEKSRLLSDRFSAERPKGSFSTLEIQRTEQGDSAMYLCASSLAVVAGELFFGEGSRLTVL.

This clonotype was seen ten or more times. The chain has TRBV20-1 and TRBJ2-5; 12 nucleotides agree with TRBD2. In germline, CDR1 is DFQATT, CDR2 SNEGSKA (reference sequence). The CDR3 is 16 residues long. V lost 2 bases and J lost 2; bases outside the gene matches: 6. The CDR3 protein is CSARRGTSGLQETQYF. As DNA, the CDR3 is TGCAGTGCTAGAAGGGGGACTAGCGGGCTTCAAGAGACCCAGTACTTC.

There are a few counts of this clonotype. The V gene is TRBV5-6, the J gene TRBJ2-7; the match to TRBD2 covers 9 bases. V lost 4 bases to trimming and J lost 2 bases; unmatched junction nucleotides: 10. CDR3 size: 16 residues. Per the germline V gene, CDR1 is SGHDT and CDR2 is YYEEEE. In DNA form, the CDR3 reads TGTGCCAGCAGCGCGGCTCGTAGCGGGAGTCCCTACGAGCAGTACTTC. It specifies CASSAARSGSPYEQYF.

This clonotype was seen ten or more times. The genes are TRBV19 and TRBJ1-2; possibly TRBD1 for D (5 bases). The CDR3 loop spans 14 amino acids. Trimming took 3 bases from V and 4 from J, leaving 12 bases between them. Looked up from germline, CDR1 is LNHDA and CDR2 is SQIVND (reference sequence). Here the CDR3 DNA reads TGTGCCAGTAGTATTCCTGGACACGGCTATGGCTACACCTTC. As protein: CASSIPGHGYGYTF.